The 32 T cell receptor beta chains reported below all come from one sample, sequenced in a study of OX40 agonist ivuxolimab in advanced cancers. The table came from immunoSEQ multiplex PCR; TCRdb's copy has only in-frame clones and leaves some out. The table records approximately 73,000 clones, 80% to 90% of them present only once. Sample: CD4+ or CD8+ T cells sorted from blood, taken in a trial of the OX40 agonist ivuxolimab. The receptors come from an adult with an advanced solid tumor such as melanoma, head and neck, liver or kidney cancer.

The CDR3 sequence is CASTIRATGNSVAKNIQYF. The CDR3 DNA follows: TGTGCCAGTACTATCAGGGCCACAGGCAACTCAGTAGCCAAAAACATTCAGTACTTC. The genes are TRBV19 and TRBJ2-4, with D maybe TRBD1 (5 bases). The germline CDR1 and CDR2 sequences are LNHDA and SQIVND (reference sequence). The CDR3 contains 19 residues. The ends were cut back, 7 bases at V and 0 bases at J, with 25 bases in the middle.

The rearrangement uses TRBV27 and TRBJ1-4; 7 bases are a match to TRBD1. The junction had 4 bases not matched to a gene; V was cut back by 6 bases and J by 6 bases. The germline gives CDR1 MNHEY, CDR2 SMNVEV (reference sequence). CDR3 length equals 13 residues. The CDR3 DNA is TGTGCCAGCAGCCGGGACAGAGATGAAAAACTGTTTTTT. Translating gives CASSRDRDEKLFF. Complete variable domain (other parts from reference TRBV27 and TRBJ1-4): EAQVTQNPRYLITVTGKKLTVTCSQNMNHEYMSWYRQDPGLGLRQIYYSMNVEVTDKGDVPEGYKVSRKEKRNFPLILESPSPNQTSLYFCASSRDRDEKLFFGSGTQLSVL.

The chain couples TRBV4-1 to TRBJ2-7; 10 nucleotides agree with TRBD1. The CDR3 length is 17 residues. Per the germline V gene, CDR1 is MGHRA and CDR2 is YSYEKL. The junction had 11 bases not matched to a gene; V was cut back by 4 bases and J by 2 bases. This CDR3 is CASSLSPGQGNPYEQYF. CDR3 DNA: TGCGCCAGCAGCCTCTCACCGGGACAGGGGAATCCCTACGAGCAGTACTTC.

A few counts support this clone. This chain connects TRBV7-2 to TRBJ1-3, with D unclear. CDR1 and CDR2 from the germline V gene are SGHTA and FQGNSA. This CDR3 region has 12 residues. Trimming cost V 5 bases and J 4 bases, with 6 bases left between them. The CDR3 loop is CASSPGGNTIYF. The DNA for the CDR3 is TGTGCCAGCAGCCCGGGGGGAAACACCATATATTTT.

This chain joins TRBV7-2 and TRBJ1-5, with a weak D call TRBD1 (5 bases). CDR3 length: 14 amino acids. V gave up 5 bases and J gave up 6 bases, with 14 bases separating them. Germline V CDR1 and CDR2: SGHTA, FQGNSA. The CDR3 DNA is TGTGCCAGCAGCGGGACCTTCTTGGGTCAGCCCCAGCATTTT. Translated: CASSGTFLGQPQHF.

Written as DNA, the CDR3 is TGTGCCAGCAGCGAGTGGGGAGGGGCGAAATCACCCCTCCACTTT. Translation: CASSEWGGAKSPLHF. The chain employs TRBV6-1 and TRBJ1-6; a weak D match, TRBD1 (5 bases). This CDR3 is built from 15 residues. Trimming cost V 6 bases and J 10 bases, with 19 bases left between them. Germline V lookup: CDR1 MNHNS, CDR2 SASEGT.

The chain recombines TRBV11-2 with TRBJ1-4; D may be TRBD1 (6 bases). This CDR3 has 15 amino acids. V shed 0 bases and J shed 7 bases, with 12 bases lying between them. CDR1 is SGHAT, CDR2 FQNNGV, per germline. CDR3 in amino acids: CASSLDRTGIEKLFF. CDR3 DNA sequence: TGTGCCAGCAGCTTAGACCGAACAGGGATTGAAAAACTGTTTTTT.

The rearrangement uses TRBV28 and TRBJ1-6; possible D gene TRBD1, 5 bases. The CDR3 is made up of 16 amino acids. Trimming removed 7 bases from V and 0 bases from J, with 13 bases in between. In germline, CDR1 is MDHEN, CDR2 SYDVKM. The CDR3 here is CASTSGGDSYNSPLHF. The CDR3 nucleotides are TGTGCCAGCACATCCGGGGGGGACTCCTATAATTCACCCCTCCACTTT.

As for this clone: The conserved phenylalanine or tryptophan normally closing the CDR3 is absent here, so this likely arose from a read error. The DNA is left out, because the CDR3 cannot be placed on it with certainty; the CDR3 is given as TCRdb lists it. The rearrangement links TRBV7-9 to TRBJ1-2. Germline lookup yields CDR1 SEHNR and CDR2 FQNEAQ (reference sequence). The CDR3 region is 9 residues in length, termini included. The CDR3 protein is CASGESGPK.

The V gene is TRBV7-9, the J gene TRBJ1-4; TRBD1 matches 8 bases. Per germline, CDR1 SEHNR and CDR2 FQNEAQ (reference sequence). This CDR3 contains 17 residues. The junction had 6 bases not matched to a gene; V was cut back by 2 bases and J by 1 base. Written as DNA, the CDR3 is TGTGCCAGCAGCTTATCAGCAGGGGGCAAAACTAATGAAAAACTGTTTTTT. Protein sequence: CASSLSAGGKTNEKLFF.

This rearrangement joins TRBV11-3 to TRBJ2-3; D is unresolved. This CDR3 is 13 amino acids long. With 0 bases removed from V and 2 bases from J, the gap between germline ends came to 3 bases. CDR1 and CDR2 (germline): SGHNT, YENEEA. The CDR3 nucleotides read TGTGCCAGCAGCTTAGAGGACACAGATACGCAGTATTTT. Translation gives CASSLEDTDTQYF.

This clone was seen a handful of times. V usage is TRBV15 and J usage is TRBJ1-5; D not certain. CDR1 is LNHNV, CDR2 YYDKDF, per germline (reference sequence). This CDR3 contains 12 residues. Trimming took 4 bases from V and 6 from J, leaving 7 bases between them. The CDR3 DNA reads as TGTGCCACCAGCACCTTAAGTCAGCCCCAGCATTTT. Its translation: CATSTLSQPQHF.

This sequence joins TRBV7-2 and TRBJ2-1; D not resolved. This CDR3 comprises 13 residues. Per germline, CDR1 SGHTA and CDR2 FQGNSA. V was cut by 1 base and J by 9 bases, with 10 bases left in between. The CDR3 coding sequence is TGTGCCAGCAGCTTAGTAGGGTACGGTGAGCAGTTCTTC. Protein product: CASSLVGYGEQFF. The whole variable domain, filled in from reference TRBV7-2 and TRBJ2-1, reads GAGVSQSPSNKVTEKGKDVELRCDPISGHTALYWYRQSLGQGLEFLIYFQGNSAPDKSGLPSDRFSAERTGGSVSTLTIQRTQQEDSAVYLCASSLVGYGEQFFGPGTRLTVL.

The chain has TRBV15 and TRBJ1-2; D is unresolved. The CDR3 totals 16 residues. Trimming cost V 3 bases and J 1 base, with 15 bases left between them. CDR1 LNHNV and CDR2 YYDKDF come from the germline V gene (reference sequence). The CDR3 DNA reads TGTGCCACCAGCAGGTCGGACGGCCTACTTAACTATGGCTACACCTTC. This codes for CATSRSDGLLNYGYTF. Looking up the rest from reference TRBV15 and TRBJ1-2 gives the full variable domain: DAMVIQNPRYQVTQFGKPVTLSCSQTLNHNVMYWYQQKSSQAPKLLFHYYDKDFNNEADTPDNFQSRRPNTSFCFLDIRSPGLGDTAMYLCATSRSDGLLNYGYTFGSGTRLTVV.

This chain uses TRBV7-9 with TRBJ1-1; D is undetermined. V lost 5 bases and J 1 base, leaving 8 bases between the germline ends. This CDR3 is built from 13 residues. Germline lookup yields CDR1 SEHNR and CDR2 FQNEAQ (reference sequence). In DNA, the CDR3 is TGTGCCAGCAGCCCCCACCCGAACACTGAAGCTTTCTTT. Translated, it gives CASSPHPNTEAFF.

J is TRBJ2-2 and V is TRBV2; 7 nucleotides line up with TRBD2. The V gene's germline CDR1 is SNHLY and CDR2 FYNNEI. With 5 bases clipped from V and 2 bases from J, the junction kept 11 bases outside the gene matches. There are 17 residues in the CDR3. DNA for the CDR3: TGTGCCAGCAGTAGGGACTACCCGGGGGAAAACACCGGGGAGCTGTTTTTT. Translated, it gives CASSRDYPGENTGELFF.

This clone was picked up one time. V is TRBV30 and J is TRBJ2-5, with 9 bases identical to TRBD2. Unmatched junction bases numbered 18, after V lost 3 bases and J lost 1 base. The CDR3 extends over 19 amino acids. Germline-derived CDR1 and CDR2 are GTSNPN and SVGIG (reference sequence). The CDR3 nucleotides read TGTGCCTGGAGGGGGCCTGGGGCATCTAGCGGGAATTCCCAAGAGACCCAGTACTTC. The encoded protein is CAWRGPGASSGNSQETQYF.

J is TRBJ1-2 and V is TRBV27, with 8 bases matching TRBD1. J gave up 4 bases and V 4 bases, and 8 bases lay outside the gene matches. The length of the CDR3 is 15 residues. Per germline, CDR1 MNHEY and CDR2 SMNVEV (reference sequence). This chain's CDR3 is CASSSPAGGIYGYTF. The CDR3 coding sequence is TGTGCCAGCAGTTCCCCCGCAGGGGGCATCTATGGCTACACCTTC.

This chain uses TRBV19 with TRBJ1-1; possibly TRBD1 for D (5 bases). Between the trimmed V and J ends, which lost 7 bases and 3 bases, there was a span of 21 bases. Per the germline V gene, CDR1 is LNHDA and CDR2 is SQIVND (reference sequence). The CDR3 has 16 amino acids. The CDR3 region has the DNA TGTGCCAGTATCGGGCCTCAGGGTGGAGGGTACACTGAAGCTTTCTTT. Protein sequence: CASIGPQGGGYTEAFF.

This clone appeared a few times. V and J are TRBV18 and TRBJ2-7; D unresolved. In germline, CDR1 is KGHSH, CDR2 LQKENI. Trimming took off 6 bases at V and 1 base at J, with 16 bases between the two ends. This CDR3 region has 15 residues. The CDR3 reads CASSWADGMSYEQYF. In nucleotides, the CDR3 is TGTGCCAGCTCCTGGGCGGATGGCATGTCCTACGAGCAGTACTTC.

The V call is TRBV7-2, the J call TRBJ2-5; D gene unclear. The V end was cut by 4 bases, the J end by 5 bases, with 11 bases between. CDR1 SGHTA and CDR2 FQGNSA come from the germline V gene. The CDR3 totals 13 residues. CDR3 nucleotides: TGTGCCAGCAGCTGGCGAATGGGGGAGACCCAGTACTTC. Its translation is CASSWRMGETQYF.

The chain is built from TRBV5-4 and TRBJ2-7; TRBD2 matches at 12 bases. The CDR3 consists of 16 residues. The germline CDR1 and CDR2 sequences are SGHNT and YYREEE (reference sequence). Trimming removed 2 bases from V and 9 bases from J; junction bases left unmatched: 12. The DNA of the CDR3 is TGTGCCAGCAGCTTACTACTAGCGGGGGGTGGTCTGCGGCAGTACTTC. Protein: CASSLLLAGGGLRQYF.

CDR3 amino acids: CASSPDRGSSGFF. The CDR3 DNA follows: TGTGCCAGCAGCCCGGACAGGGGATCGTCGGGTTTCTTT. The chain carries TRBV2 and TRBJ1-1, with 9 bases lining up with TRBD1. The CDR3 consists of 13 residues. In germline, CDR1 is SNHLY, CDR2 FYNNEI. The V and J ends lost 6 bases and 13 bases, in that order; junction bases with no gene match: 12.

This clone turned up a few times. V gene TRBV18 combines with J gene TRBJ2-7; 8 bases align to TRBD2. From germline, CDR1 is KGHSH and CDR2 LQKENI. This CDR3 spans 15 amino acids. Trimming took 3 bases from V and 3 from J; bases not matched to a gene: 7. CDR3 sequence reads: CASSPRGARNYEQYF. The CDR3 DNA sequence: TGTGCCAGCTCACCGCGGGGGGCTAGGAACTACGAGCAGTACTTC.

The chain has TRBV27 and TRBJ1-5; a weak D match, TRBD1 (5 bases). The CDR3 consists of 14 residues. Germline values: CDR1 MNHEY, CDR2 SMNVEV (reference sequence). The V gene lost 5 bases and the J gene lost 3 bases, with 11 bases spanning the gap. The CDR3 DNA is TGTGCCAGCAGTCCAGGGATCGCCAATCAGCCCCAGCATTTT. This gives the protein CASSPGIANQPQHF.

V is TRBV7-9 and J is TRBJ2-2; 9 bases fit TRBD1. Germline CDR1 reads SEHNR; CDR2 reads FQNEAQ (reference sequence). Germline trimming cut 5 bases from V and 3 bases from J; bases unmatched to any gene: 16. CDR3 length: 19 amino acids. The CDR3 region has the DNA TGTGCCAGCAGCCCCTCTAACAGGGGGCGTGGGGAGGACACCGGGGAGCTGTTTTTT. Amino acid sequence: CASSPSNRGRGEDTGELFF.

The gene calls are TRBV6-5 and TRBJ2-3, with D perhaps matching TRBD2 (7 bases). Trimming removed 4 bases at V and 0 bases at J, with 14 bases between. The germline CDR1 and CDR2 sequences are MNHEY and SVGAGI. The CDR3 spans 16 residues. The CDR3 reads CASSWTGGRSTDTQYF. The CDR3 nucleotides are TGTGCCAGCAGTTGGACGGGGGGCCGGAGCACAGATACGCAGTATTTT.

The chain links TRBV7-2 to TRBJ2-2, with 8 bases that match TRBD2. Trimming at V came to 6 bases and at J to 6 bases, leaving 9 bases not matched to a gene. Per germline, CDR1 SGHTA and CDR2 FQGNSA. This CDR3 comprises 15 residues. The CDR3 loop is CASRSGGGSAGELFF. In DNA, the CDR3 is TGTGCCAGCAGGTCCGGGGGGGGCTCGGCCGGGGAGCTGTTTTTT. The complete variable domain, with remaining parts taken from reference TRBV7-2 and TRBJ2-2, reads GAGVSQSPSNKVTEKGKDVELRCDPISGHTALYWYRQSLGQGLEFLIYFQGNSAPDKSGLPSDRFSAERTGGSVSTLTIQRTQQEDSAVYLCASRSGGGSAGELFFGEGSRLTVL.

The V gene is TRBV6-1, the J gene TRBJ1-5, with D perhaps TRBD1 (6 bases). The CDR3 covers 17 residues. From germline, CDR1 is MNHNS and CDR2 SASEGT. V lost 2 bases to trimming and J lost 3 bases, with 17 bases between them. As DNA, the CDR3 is TGTGCCAGCAGTGAACCACTTGGGGGGCCATCCAATCAGCCCCAGCATTTT. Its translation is CASSEPLGGPSNQPQHF.

The chain's CDR3 is CASSQVRQKPQHF. CDR3 coding DNA: TGTGCCAGCAGCCAAGTTAGACAGAAGCCCCAGCATTTT. The chain uses TRBV14 and TRBJ1-5, with D perhaps matching TRBD1 (5 bases). The germline gives CDR1 SGHDN, CDR2 FVKESK. The CDR3 consists of 13 residues. The germline V and J ends were trimmed by 1 base and 8 bases, with 9 bases remaining between them.

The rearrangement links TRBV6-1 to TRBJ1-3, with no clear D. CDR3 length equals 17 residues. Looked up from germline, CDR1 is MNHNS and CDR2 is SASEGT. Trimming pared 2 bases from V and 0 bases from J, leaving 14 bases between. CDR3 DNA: TGTGCCAGCAGTGAACCAGTTGACTCCTACTCTGGAAACACCATATATTTT. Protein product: CASSEPVDSYSGNTIYF.

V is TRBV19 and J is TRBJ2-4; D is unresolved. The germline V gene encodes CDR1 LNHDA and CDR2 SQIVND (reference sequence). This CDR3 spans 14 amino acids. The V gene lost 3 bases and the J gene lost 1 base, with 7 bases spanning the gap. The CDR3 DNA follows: TGTGCCAGTAGTATCCCCGGGGCCAAAAACATTCAGTACTTC. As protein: CASSIPGAKNIQYF.